What follows are 21 T cell receptor beta chains derived from one specimen sequenced in a study of cytomegalovirus exposure and HLA in healthy donors. Primers included in the PCR were 60 Vbeta and 13 Jbeta primers. Profiling relied on immunoSEQ multiplex PCR, and the TCRdb table lists in-frame clones only, not all of them. Of 90,000 to 120,000 clones detected, 65% to 80% appear once; the ten largest clones hold approximately 4.2%. Sequenced: PBMCs. Receptors originate from a male donor in good health and CMV-seronegative.

V gene TRBV27 combines with J gene TRBJ2-1; 8 bases map to TRBD1. Germline loops: CDR1 MNHEY, CDR2 SMNVEV (reference sequence). This CDR3 comprises 16 residues. Trimming at V came to 1 base and at J to 6 bases, leaving 8 bases not matched to a gene. The CDR3 loop is CASSLWSGGLINEQFF. CDR3 in DNA: TGTGCCAGCAGTTTATGGTCAGGGGGCTTAATCAATGAGCAGTTCTTC.

V is TRBV6-6 and J is TRBJ2-1; D perhaps matches TRBD1 (5 bases). Trimming pared 7 bases from V and 4 bases from J, leaving 14 bases between. The CDR3 is 14 amino acids. Germline values: CDR1 MNHNY, CDR2 SVGAGI (reference sequence). The CDR3 spells CASTLGQTYNEQFF. The CDR3 region has the DNA TGTGCCAGCACCCTGGGGCAGACTTACAATGAGCAGTTCTTC.

V and J are TRBV7-3 and TRBJ2-1, with D possibly matching TRBD1 (6 bases). Looked up from germline, CDR1 is SGHTA and CDR2 is FQGTGA. Trimming pared 6 bases from V and 4 bases from J, leaving 13 bases between. This CDR3 region has 14 residues. DNA for the CDR3: TGTGCCAGCAGGAGGGACAAGCATTACAATGAGCAGTTCTTC. This sequence encodes CASRRDKHYNEQFF.

CDR3: CATRTARRPNEKLFF. The CDR3 DNA follows: TGTGCCACCAGGACGGCCCGGCGGCCTAATGAAAAACTGTTTTTT. This chain uses TRBV15 with TRBJ1-4; D ambiguous. The CDR3 has 15 amino acids. The germline CDR1 and CDR2 sequences are LNHNV and YYDKDF (reference sequence). V was cut by 6 bases and J by 3 bases, with 14 bases left in between.

The chain joins TRBV27 to TRBJ1-1; D unresolved. The CDR3 runs to 13 residues. Germline values: CDR1 MNHEY, CDR2 SMNVEV (reference sequence). The V gene lost 5 bases and the J gene lost 0 bases, with 7 bases spanning the gap. The CDR3 here is CASSLQMNTEAFF. CDR3 DNA: TGTGCCAGCAGTCTCCAGATGAACACTGAAGCTTTCTTT.

This clone was found a few times. The genes are TRBV19 and TRBJ2-1; 9 bases map to TRBD2. The CDR3 covers 14 residues. V lost 6 bases to trimming and J lost 9 bases; unmatched junction nucleotides: 9. Germline CDR1 reads LNHDA; CDR2 reads SQIVND (reference sequence). The CDR3 is CASRRREGLSEQFF. DNA of the CDR3: TGTGCCAGTAGAAGGCGGGAGGGCCTGAGTGAGCAGTTCTTC.

CDR3 region: CASSRMTGGSYNEQFF. CDR3 in DNA: TGCGCCAGCAGCCGGATGACAGGGGGCTCCTACAATGAGCAGTTCTTC. V and J are TRBV5-1 and TRBJ2-1; 9 bases are a match to TRBD1. The CDR3 is 16 amino acids. Germline V gene lookup returns CDR1 SGHRS and CDR2 YFSETQ. V was pared by 4 bases and J by 0 bases, with 5 bases of the junction left unmatched.

This clone has just one count. CDR3 residues: CASSLYTKNIQYF. DNA of the CDR3: TGTGCCAGCAGCTTATACACCAAAAACATTCAGTACTTC. The V and J genes are TRBV7-2 and TRBJ2-4; D gene uncertain. Germline V gene sequence: CDR1 SGHTA, CDR2 FQGNSA. The V gene lost 2 bases and the J gene lost 2 bases, with 4 bases spanning the gap. This CDR3 has 13 amino acids. Based on the CDR3 plus reference TRBV7-2 and TRBJ2-4, the full variable domain is GAGVSQSPSNKVTEKGKDVELRCDPISGHTALYWYRQSLGQGLEFLIYFQGNSAPDKSGLPSDRFSAERTGGSVSTLTIQRTQQEDSAVYLCASSLYTKNIQYFGAGTRLSVL.

The J gene is TRBJ1-5, the V gene TRBV6-5, with D tentatively TRBD1 (5 bases). The length of the CDR3 is 14 residues. V gave up 6 bases and J gave up 4 bases, with 13 bases separating them. Germline V gene sequence: CDR1 MNHEY, CDR2 SVGAGI. Written as DNA, the CDR3 is TGTGCCAGCAGCCCCAGACAGACTAATCAGCCCCAGCATTTT. It encodes CASSPRQTNQPQHF.

On this clone: At one end, the junction sequence differs from germline, possibly due to a read error. The gene calls are TRBV29-1 and TRBJ2-1; TRBD1 agrees at 7 bases. The CDR3 is 14 amino acids. From germline, CDR1 is SQVTM and CDR2 ANQGSEA. Written as DNA, the CDR3 is TGCAGCGTTCAGACTCACAGGGGCTACAATGAGCAGCTCTTC. Translation: CSVQTHRGYNEQLF.

The chain joins TRBV10-3 to TRBJ2-3; 13 bases map to TRBD2. V gave up 0 bases and J gave up 2 bases; unmatched junction bases: 2. The germline gives CDR1 ENHRY, CDR2 SYGVKD. CDR3 size: 17 residues. CDR3 nucleotides: TGTGCCATCAGTGAGTCGACTAGCGGGAGGAACACAGATACGCAGTATTTT. As protein: CAISESTSGRNTDTQYF.

The gene calls are TRBV19 and TRBJ2-3; the match to TRBD2 covers 10 bases. The CDR3 totals 17 residues. Losses at the gene ends were 5 bases for V and 4 bases for J; bases not matched to a gene: 12. Germline CDR1 LNHDA, CDR2 SQIVND (reference sequence). The CDR3 DNA is TGTGCCAGTAGTTTGGGGTCTAGCGGGAGTAGGGCAGATACGCAGTATTTT. Protein: CASSLGSSGSRADTQYF.

The chain carries TRBV27 and TRBJ2-7; 11 bases line up with TRBD2. Germline V lookup: CDR1 MNHEY, CDR2 SMNVEV (reference sequence). V trimming: 5 bases; J trimming: 4 bases; junction bases outside the gene matches: 7. This CDR3 spans 15 amino acids. In DNA, the CDR3 is TGTGCCAGCAGTCCAACTAGCGGGAGAATATACGAGCAGTACTTC. Protein product: CASSPTSGRIYEQYF.

The chain combines TRBV2 with TRBJ2-7; 7 nucleotides line up with TRBD1. V gave up 2 bases and J gave up 6 bases; unmatched junction bases: 10. Germline V lookup: CDR1 SNHLY, CDR2 FYNNEI. CDR3 length equals 15 residues. The CDR3 here is CASSENPGQESEQYF. The CDR3 DNA is TGTGCCAGCAGTGAAAACCCCGGACAGGAAAGCGAGCAGTACTTC.

The chain combines TRBV27 with TRBJ1-1; the D gene is possibly TRBD1 (6 bases). The V gene's germline CDR1 is MNHEY and CDR2 SMNVEV (reference sequence). The CDR3 contains 13 residues. Trimming pared 8 bases from V and 7 bases from J, leaving 17 bases between. The chain's CDR3 is CASGRTGGGEAFF. The CDR3 DNA sequence: TGTGCCAGCGGAAGAACGGGGGGCGGTGAAGCTTTCTTT.

The genes are TRBV25-1 and TRBJ2-1; 10 nucleotides match TRBD2. CDR1 MGHDK and CDR2 SYGVNS come from the germline V gene. The ends lost 3 bases at V and 3 bases at J; junction bases unmatched: 2. The CDR3 contains 15 residues. CDR3 amino acids: CASSEPSGSYNEQFF. CDR3 nucleotides: TGTGCCAGCAGTGAGCCTAGCGGGAGCTACAATGAGCAGTTCTTC.

The rearrangement links TRBV6-5 to TRBJ2-5; TRBD1 is a possible D gene (6 bases). There are 14 residues in the CDR3. Trimming removed 0 bases at V and 11 bases at J, with 16 bases between. Germline V CDR1 and CDR2: MNHEY, SVGAGI. The CDR3: CASSYSRQAGEQYF. The CDR3 region has the DNA TGTGCCAGCAGTTACTCGAGACAGGCTGGGGAGCAGTACTTC.

The genes are TRBV27 and TRBJ2-7; 11 bases match TRBD2. The germline CDR1 and CDR2 sequences are MNHEY and SMNVEV (reference sequence). V shed 6 bases, J shed 2 bases, and the junction held 6 bases outside the gene matches. The CDR3 runs 15 residues. The CDR3 DNA follows: TGTGCCAGCAGACCACAACTAGCGGGAGCCTACGAGCAGTACTTC. It is translated as CASRPQLAGAYEQYF.

V is TRBV6-1 and J is TRBJ1-4; maybe TRBD1 (6 bases). V gave up 2 bases and J gave up 3 bases, with 10 bases separating them. This CDR3 contains 15 residues. Germline CDR1 reads MNHNS; CDR2 reads SASEGT. The CDR3 spells CASSELGAANEKLFF. The CDR3 region has the DNA TGTGCCAGCAGTGAATTGGGGGCGGCTAATGAAAAACTGTTTTTT.

This chain's CDR3 is CASSITSGATDTQYF. The DNA for the CDR3 is TGTGCCAGCAGCATTACTAGCGGGGCAACAGATACGCAGTATTTT. The chain joins TRBV28 to TRBJ2-3, with 10 bases matching TRBD2. The CDR3 spans 15 residues. CDR1 and CDR2 from the germline V gene are MDHEN and SYDVKM. Trimming removed 6 bases from V and 3 bases from J; junction bases left unmatched: 6.

The rearrangement uses TRBV7-6 and TRBJ2-7; TRBD2 agrees at 10 bases. Germline V CDR1 and CDR2: SGHVS, FNYEAQ. V shed 3 bases, J shed 2 bases, and the junction held 4 bases outside the gene matches. This CDR3 has 15 residues. The CDR3 DNA is TGTGCCAGCAGCTTGGCTAGCGGGAGTACCTACGAGCAGTACTTC. Its translation is CASSLASGSTYEQYF.